This T cell receptor beta chain was recovered during a study of regulatory T cells in long-lasting Graves disease. The time point was: newly diagnosed GD, antithyroid drugs for less than 3 months. Making the TCR library involved RNA that had been extracted from PBMCs. Relying on iRepertoire HTBI primers and Arm-PCR of CDR3 regions, the team built TCR beta libraries. MiXCR was run by TCRdb on the multiplex PCR reads, yielding one entry per CDR3 protein. The sample consists of 600,000 to 650,000 distinct CDR3 sequences, approximately 15% of them appearing once. V was cut by 7 bases and J by 0 bases, with 13 bases left in between. The CDR3 is made up of 15 amino acids. Study-wide findings and caveats: Newly diagnosed disease favored TRBV20-1 and TRBJ2-1 over persistent disease.

This clonotype was counted at least ten times. The target antigen is unknown. The sample was also linked to a second study, of T cells in Graves' hyperthyroidism and ophthalmopathy.

Material: peripheral blood mononuclear cells (PBMCs), obtained at new diagnosis, from a patient treated with antithyroid drugs. The J gene is TRBJ1-3, the V gene TRBV12-3 or TRBV12-4; D is unresolved. The clonotype comes from a woman aged 25 to 39 with Graves disease. The CDR3 DNA sequence: TGTGCCAGCACCCCCCTCTGGTACTCTGGAAACACCATATATTTT. The encoded protein is CASTPLWYSGNTIYF.